This T cell receptor beta chain was recovered during a study of cytomegalovirus exposure and HLA in healthy donors. The CDR3 loop spans 11 amino acids. With 3 bases removed from V and 9 bases from J, the gap between germline ends came to 9 bases. The germline V gene has CDR1 DFQATT and CDR2 SNEGSKA (reference sequence). Amplification used 60 Vbeta primers and 13 Jbeta primers. Per the original data handling: Unique TCR beta chains totaled about 78 million in a later count, with approximately 10 million of them shared. TCRdb keeps only in-frame clones here, not all; method: immunoSEQ multiplex PCR. V and J calls and clone size come straight from that table; D and trimming were deduced from the DNA. The table for this sample gives around 210,000 clones.

The chain employs TRBV20-1 and TRBJ2-4; a possible D gene is TRBD2 (5 bases). This clonotype was obtained from a woman aged 25-40 years in good health and CMV-seropositive. Material: PBMCs. The CDR3 nucleotides read TGCAGTGCTAGCTCGGCGGGCATTCAGTACTTC. Translating gives CSASSAGIQYF.